This TCR beta chain was documented in a study of T cell responses to AZD1222 COVID-19 vaccine. Some second doses came at about 4 weeks and others at about 12 weeks; these were pooled. Profiled with immunoSEQ multiplex PCR; TCRdb holds only in-frame clones, not every one. The table lists nearly 110,000 clones, just over 90% of them singletons. Germline lookup yields CDR1 MNHEY and CDR2 SVGAGI. The CDR3 sequence is 15 residues long. Trimming took off 2 bases at V and 2 bases at J, with 12 bases between the two ends. The study's findings and limits: Donors were largely white British and mainly female; clonal diversity was possibly underestimated. Once two AZD1222 doses were given, Spike-specific TCR breadth and depth went up.

On this clone itself: Its cognate antigen is unknown.

The starting material was peripheral blood, obtained 28 days after the second AZD1222 dose. This chain links TRBV6-5 with TRBJ1-2; D is undetermined. This clonotype originated in an adult who received the AZD1222 COVID-19 vaccine. CDR3 sequence reads: CASSYGASRNYGYTF. The CDR3 DNA is TGTGCCAGCAGTTACGGCGCCAGCCGAAACTATGGCTACACCTTC.